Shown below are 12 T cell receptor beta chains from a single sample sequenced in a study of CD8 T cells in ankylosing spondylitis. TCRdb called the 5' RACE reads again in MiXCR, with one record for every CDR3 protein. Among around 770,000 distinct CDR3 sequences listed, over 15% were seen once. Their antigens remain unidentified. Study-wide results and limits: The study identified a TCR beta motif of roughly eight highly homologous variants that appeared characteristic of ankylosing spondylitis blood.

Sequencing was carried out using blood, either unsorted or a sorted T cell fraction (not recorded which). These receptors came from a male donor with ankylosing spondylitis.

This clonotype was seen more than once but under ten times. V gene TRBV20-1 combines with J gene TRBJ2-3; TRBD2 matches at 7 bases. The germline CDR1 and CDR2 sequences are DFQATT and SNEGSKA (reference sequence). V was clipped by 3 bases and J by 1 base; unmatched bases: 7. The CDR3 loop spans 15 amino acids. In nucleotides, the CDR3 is TGCAGTGCTAGGATTCTAGCGGTAGGCACAGATACGCAGTATTTT. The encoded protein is CSARILAVGTDTQYF.

CDR3 sequence: CASSEGTGGRPHEQFF. The CDR3 DNA follows: TGTGCCAGCAGTGAAGGGACAGGGGGAAGGCCCCATGAGCAGTTCTTC. V gene TRBV6-4 combines with J gene TRBJ2-1, with 11 bases that match TRBD1. The length of the CDR3 is 16 residues. Germline CDR1 reads MRHNA; CDR2 reads SNTAGT. With 3 bases clipped from V and 8 bases from J, the junction kept 9 bases outside the gene matches.

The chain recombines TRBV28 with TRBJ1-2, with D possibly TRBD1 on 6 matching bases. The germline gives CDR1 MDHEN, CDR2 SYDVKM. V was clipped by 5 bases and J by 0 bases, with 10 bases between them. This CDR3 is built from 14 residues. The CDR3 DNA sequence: TGTGCCAGCAGTGGGGGGCCGGCTAACTATGGCTACACCTTC. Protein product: CASSGGPANYGYTF.

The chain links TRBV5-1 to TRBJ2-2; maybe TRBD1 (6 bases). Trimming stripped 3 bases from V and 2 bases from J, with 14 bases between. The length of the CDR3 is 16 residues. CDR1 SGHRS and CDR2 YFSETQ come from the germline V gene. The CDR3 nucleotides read TGCGCCAGCAGCTGGTATACAGGGATCAACACCGGGGAGCTGTTTTTT. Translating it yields CASSWYTGINTGELFF.

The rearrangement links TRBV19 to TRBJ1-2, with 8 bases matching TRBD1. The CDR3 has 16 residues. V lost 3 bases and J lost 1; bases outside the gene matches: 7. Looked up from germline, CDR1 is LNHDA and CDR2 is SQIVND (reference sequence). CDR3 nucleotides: TGTGCCAGTAGTATGCCGACAGGGGAGGATAACTATGGCTACACCTTC. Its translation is CASSMPTGEDNYGYTF.

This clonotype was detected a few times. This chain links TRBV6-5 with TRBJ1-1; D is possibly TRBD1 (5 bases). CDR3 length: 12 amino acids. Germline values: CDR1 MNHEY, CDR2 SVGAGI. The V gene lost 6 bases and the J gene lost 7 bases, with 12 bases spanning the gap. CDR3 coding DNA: TGTGCCAGCAGGAGGGGTCTCCATGAAGCTTTCTTT. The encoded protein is CASRRGLHEAFF.

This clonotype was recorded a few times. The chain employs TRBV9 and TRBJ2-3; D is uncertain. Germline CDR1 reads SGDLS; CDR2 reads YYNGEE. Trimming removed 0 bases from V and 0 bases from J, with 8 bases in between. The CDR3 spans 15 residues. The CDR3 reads CASSVGVYSTDTQYF. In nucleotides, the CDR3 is TGTGCCAGCAGCGTAGGGGTCTATAGCACAGATACGCAGTATTTT. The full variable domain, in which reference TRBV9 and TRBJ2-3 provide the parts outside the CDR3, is DSGVTQTPKHLITATGQRVTLRCSPRSGDLSVYWYQQSLDQGLQFLIQYYNGEERAKGNILERFSAQQFPDLHSELNLSSLELGDSALYFCASSVGVYSTDTQYFGPGTRLTVL.

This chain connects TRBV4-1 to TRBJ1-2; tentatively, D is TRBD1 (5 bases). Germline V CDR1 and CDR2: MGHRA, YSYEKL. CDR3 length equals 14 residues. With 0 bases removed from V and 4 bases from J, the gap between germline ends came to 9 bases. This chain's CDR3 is CASSQDEGPYGYTF. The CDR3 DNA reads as TGCGCCAGCAGCCAAGATGAGGGACCCTATGGCTACACCTTC.

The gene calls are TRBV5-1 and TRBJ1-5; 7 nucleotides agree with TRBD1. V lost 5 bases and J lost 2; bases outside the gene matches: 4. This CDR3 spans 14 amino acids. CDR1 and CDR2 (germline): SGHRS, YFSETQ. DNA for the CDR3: TGCGCCAGCAGTGATACAGGGGGCAATCAGCCCCAGCATTTT. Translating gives CASSDTGGNQPQHF.

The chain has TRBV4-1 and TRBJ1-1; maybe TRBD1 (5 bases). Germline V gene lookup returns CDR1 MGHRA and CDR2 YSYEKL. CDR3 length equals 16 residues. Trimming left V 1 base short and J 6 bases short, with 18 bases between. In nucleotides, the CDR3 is TGCGCCAGCAGCCAAGCGGGGTCTCAGGGCGGGCCTGAAGCTTTCTTT. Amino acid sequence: CASSQAGSQGGPEAFF.

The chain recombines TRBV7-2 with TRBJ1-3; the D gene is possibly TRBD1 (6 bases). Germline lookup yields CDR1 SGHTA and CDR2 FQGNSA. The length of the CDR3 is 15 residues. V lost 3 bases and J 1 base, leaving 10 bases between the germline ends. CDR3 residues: CASSFKGTSGNTIYF. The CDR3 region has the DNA TGTGCCAGCAGCTTCAAGGGGACATCTGGAAACACCATATATTTT.

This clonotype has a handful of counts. The CDR3 region has the DNA TGTGCCAGCAGTTCTATGCTAGCGGTCAAAAACATTCAGTACTTC. Its protein product is CASSSMLAVKNIQYF. This sequence joins TRBV7-9 and TRBJ2-4, with 7 positions matching TRBD2. Germline CDR1 is SEHNR and CDR2 is FQNEAQ (reference sequence). The CDR3 has 15 amino acids. V lost 6 bases, J lost 3 bases, and 8 bases stayed unmatched.